A single sample gave rise to the 30 T cell receptor beta chains below, sequenced in a study of T cell repertoires in cytomegalovirus infection. These TCRs' antigens remain unknown. From the reads, TCRdb called clonotypes with MiXCR, one entry per CDR3 protein. There are tens of thousands of distinct CDR3 sequences in the sample; approximately 20% occur only once, and about 53% lies in the top ten. The sequencing used CD8+ T cells from cultured PBMCs, collected from culture after CMV antigen stimulation. These receptors originate from a human donor in good health (CMV status not recorded). Some clones in this sample may be carry-over from other donors' samples.

This clonotype turned up a few times. With a much larger clone just one base away, this may be a read error. The V call is TRBV6-4, the J call TRBJ2-3; 9 nucleotides line up with TRBD2. The CDR3 length is 14 residues. With V trimmed by 6 bases and J by 3 bases, 4 bases remained unmatched. CDR1 MRHNA and CDR2 SNTAGT come from the germline V gene. The CDR3 region has the DNA TGTGCCAGCAGCCTTAGCGGGGGAACAGATACGCAGTATTTT. It encodes CASSLSGGTDTQYF.

The chain carries TRBV4-3 and TRBJ2-3, with D unclear. The V end lost 0 bases, the J end lost 6 bases, and 16 bases lay between the germline ends. From germline, CDR1 is LGHNA and CDR2 YSLEER. This CDR3 has 16 amino acids. The CDR3 loop is CASSQDKAPLRDTQYF. CDR3 coding DNA: TGCGCCAGCAGCCAAGATAAGGCCCCACTACGCGATACGCAGTATTTT.

The rearrangement uses TRBV28 and TRBJ2-2; D gene unclear. Germline lookup yields CDR1 MDHEN and CDR2 SYDVKM. V was cut by 5 bases and J by 2 bases, with 9 bases left in between. This CDR3 comprises 14 residues. CDR3 sequence reads: CASSVGSNTGELFF. DNA for the CDR3: TGTGCCAGCAGTGTCGGGTCTAACACCGGGGAGCTGTTTTTT.

Details on this clonotype: A read error may produce the germline difference seen at one junction end. V is TRBV28 and J is TRBJ2-2; no reliable D call. Germline-derived CDR1 and CDR2 are MDHEN and SYDVKM. This CDR3 region has 14 residues. CDR3 residues: CVSSPPTYTGELFF. The CDR3 region has the DNA TGTGTCAGCAGTCCCCCGACGTACACCGGGGAGCTGTTTTTT.

This clonotype was counted only a few times. One junction end does not reproduce the germline sequence, and a read error may be involved. This chain links TRBV7-9 with TRBJ2-1; the match to TRBD2 covers 11 bases. Germline values: CDR1 SEHNR, CDR2 FQNEAQ (reference sequence). CDR3 length: 15 amino acids. CDR3 bases: TGTGCCAGCAGGGCGGGACTAGCGGTCTACGATGAGCAGTTCTTC. This sequence encodes CASRAGLAVYDEQFF.

The chain combines TRBV5-6 with TRBJ2-7; TRBD2 matches 9 bases. There are 15 residues in the CDR3. CDR1 and CDR2 from the germline V gene are SGHDT and YYEEEE. V was clipped by 4 bases and J by 4 bases; unmatched bases: 9. CDR3 DNA: TGTGCCAGCAGCCCGGGGACTAGCTGGGGGTACGAGCAGTACTTC. Translating gives CASSPGTSWGYEQYF.

This chain connects TRBV5-6 to TRBJ2-7; no definite D call. This CDR3 has 12 amino acids. Germline V gene data show CDR1 as SGHDT and CDR2 as YYEEEE. V was clipped by 1 base and J by 1 base, with 3 bases between them. The CDR3 region is CASSLLSYEQYF. The CDR3 DNA reads TGTGCCAGCAGCTTGCTTTCCTACGAGCAGTACTTC. Using reference TRBV5-6 and TRBJ2-7 for the parts outside the CDR3, the full variable domain is DAGVTQSPTHLIKTRGQQVTLRCSPKSGHDTVSWYQQALGQGPQFIFQYYEEEERQRGNFPDRFSGHQFPNYSSELNVNALLLGDSALYLCASSLLSYEQYFGPGTRLTVT.

About this clonotype itself: This sequence may be a read error, since a much larger clone differs from it by one base. The V and J genes are TRBV5-1 and TRBJ2-7; a weak D match, TRBD1 (6 bases). CDR1 SGHRS and CDR2 YFSETQ come from the germline V gene. The CDR3 is made up of 14 amino acids. The CDR3 region has the DNA TGCGCCAACAGCTTGCAGGGACAAGCCTACGAGCAGTACTTC. As protein: CANSLQGQAYEQYF.

For this clonotype: A single base separates this from a much larger clone, so it may be a read error. The V gene is TRBV12-3 or TRBV12-4, the J gene TRBJ2-1, with D tentatively TRBD1 or TRBD2 (5 bases each). The CDR3 has 14 residues. Trimming shortened V by 6 bases and J by 10 bases, and 19 bases separated the two germline ends. CDR3 residues: CASRTGAGRSEQFF. In nucleotides, the CDR3 is TGTGCCAGCAGGACCGGGGCTGGAAGGAGCGAGCAGTTCTTC.

J is TRBJ1-2 and V is TRBV12-5; TRBD1 might be the D (5 bases). This CDR3 is 14 amino acids long. Trimming left V 6 bases short and J 0 bases short, with 11 bases between. Germline CDR1 is LGHNT and CDR2 is FRNRAP. The CDR3 is CASGPGKTNYGYTF. DNA of the CDR3: TGTGCTAGTGGCCCAGGGAAGACTAACTATGGCTACACCTTC.

This clonotype was counted a few times. CDR3 DNA sequence: TGCGCCAGCAGCCCTGAAGGGGGAGGCAATCAGCCCCAGCATTTT. This codes for CASSPEGGGNQPQHF. The rearrangement uses TRBV5-1 and TRBJ1-5; D possibly corresponds to TRBD1 (6 bases). V lost 4 bases and J 2 bases, leaving 13 bases between the germline ends. The CDR3 extends over 15 amino acids. Germline assignment: CDR1 SGHRS and CDR2 YFSETQ. Looking up the rest from reference TRBV5-1 and TRBJ1-5 gives the full variable domain: KAGVTQTPRYLIKTRGQQVTLSCSPISGHRSVSWYQQTPGQGLQFLFEYFSETQRNKGNFPGRFSGRQFSNSRSEMNVSTLELGDSALYLCASSPEGGGNQPQHFGDGTRLSIL.

The rearrangement links TRBV6-6 to TRBJ2-1; the match to TRBD1 covers 8 bases. This CDR3 has 16 residues. The junction had 10 bases not matched to a gene; V was cut back by 5 bases and J by 4 bases. The germline gives CDR1 MNHNY, CDR2 SVGAGI (reference sequence). The CDR3 bases are TGTGCCAGCAGTACGTTTCAGGGGGCGCAATACAATGAGCAGTTCTTC. This encodes CASSTFQGAQYNEQFF.

Remarks on this clonotype: A clone one base away is much larger, so this may be a read error. CDR3 in amino acids: CVSTLGGVSNYGYTF. The DNA of the CDR3 is TGTGTCAGCACCCTCGGGGGAGTTTCTAACTATGGCTACACCTTC. The chain recombines TRBV19 with TRBJ1-2; D is possibly TRBD1 (5 bases). The V gene's germline CDR1 is LNHDA and CDR2 SQIVND (reference sequence). The length of the CDR3 is 15 residues.

The count of this clonotype is one. The J gene is TRBJ1-4, the V gene TRBV20-1; 9 bases align to TRBD1. J gave up 10 bases and V 0 bases, and 9 bases lay outside the gene matches. In germline, CDR1 is DFQATT, CDR2 SNEGSKA (reference sequence). CDR3 size: 15 residues. The CDR3 region has the DNA TGCAGTGCTAGAGATAGGGGACAGGGAAAAGGAAAACTGTTTTTT. It encodes CSARDRGQGKGKLFF.

The V and J genes are TRBV20-1 and TRBJ2-2; 12 bases agree with TRBD1. Germline trimming cut 2 bases from V and 9 bases from J; bases unmatched to any gene: 13. This CDR3 contains 17 residues. Germline V CDR1 and CDR2: DFQATT, SNEGSKA (reference sequence). Written as DNA, the CDR3 is TGCAGTGCTAGAACTCTCCGGGACAGGGGGCGTTCCAGGGAGCTGTTTTTT. This encodes CSARTLRDRGRSRELFF.

This clonotype turned up a few times. J is TRBJ1-4 and V is TRBV4-3; D unresolved. Per germline, CDR1 LGHNA and CDR2 YSLEER. V lost 0 bases and J 6 bases, leaving 17 bases between the germline ends. The CDR3 is 17 residues long. CDR3 sequence reads: CASSQDGQVSADEKLFF. DNA of the CDR3: TGCGCCAGCAGCCAAGATGGCCAAGTAAGCGCGGATGAAAAACTGTTTTTT.

This clonotype was detected only a few times. This sequence joins TRBV11-3 and TRBJ2-5, with D possibly matching TRBD2 (5 bases). V was clipped by 5 bases and J by 5 bases, with 9 bases between them. The CDR3 runs to 12 residues. Germline V gives CDR1 SGHNT, CDR2 YENEEA. The CDR3 region is CASSPLAETQYF. CDR3 sequence (DNA): TGTGCCAGCAGCCCCTTAGCGGAGACCCAGTACTTC.

V and J are TRBV15 and TRBJ2-7; tentative D call: TRBD2 (5 bases). The germline V gene has CDR1 LNHNV and CDR2 YYDKDF (reference sequence). V lost 3 bases to trimming and J lost 1 base, with 10 bases between them. The CDR3 consists of 14 residues. CDR3 coding DNA: TGTGCCACCAGCAGGTGGGAGTTATCCTACGAGCAGTACTTC. Its protein is CATSRWELSYEQYF.

Many counts were recorded for this clonotype. The DNA of the CDR3 is TGTGCCAGCAGCTTATATGAGACAGGGTACACCGGGGAGCTGTTTTTT. It specifies CASSLYETGYTGELFF. The V call is TRBV7-8, the J call TRBJ2-2; TRBD1 matches 7 bases. Germline V gene sequence: CDR1 SGHVS, CDR2 FQNEAQ. This CDR3 spans 16 amino acids. The ends lost 2 bases at V and 3 bases at J; junction bases unmatched: 6.

This clonotype has a handful of counts. J is TRBJ2-5 and V is TRBV6-5; 7 bases align to TRBD2. The germline CDR1 and CDR2 sequences are MNHEY and SVGAGI. The V and J ends lost 0 bases and 4 bases, in that order; junction bases with no gene match: 2. The CDR3 contains 14 residues. This chain's CDR3 is CASSYSGEGETQYF. CDR3 coding DNA: TGTGCCAGCAGTTACTCTGGGGAGGGAGAGACCCAGTACTTC.

J is TRBJ2-3 and V is TRBV9; tentatively, D is TRBD1 or TRBD2 (6 bases each). There are 16 residues in the CDR3. Trimming removed 4 bases from V and 0 bases from J, with 15 bases in between. The germline V gene encodes CDR1 SGDLS and CDR2 YYNGEE. As DNA, the CDR3 is TGTGCCAGCAGCAGGGGGGCTAGCGATAGCACAGATACGCAGTATTTT. Its protein is CASSRGASDSTDTQYF.

This clonotype was seen many times. CDR3: CASSLIPQGDGEQYF. The CDR3 DNA sequence: TGTGCCAGCAGTTTAATCCCGCAGGGGGATGGAGAGCAGTACTTC. The chain has TRBV27 and TRBJ2-7, with TRBD1 matching 7 bases. Germline CDR1 reads MNHEY; CDR2 reads SMNVEV (reference sequence). The CDR3 contains 15 residues. V was clipped by 2 bases and J by 7 bases; unmatched bases: 11.

Note on this clonotype: A much larger clone is a single base away; this may be a read error. V usage is TRBV7-2 and J usage is TRBJ1-6; D might be TRBD1 (5 bases). CDR3 size: 15 residues. Germline V CDR1 and CDR2: SGHTA, FQGNSA. The CDR3 coding sequence is TGTGCCAGCAGGTCCGACAGCTCCTATAATTCACCCCTCCGCTTT. It yields the protein CASRSDSSYNSPLRF. Using reference TRBV7-2 and TRBJ1-6 for the parts outside the CDR3, the full variable domain is GAGVSQSPSNKVTEKGKDVELRCDPISGHTALYWYRQSLGQGLEFLIYFQGNSAPDKSGLPSDRFSAERTGGSVSTLTIQRTQQEDSAVYLCASRSDSSYNSPLRFGNGTRLTVT.

The sample holds many counts of this clonotype. The rearrangement uses TRBV27 and TRBJ1-2; D perhaps matches TRBD1 (6 bases). Germline V gene lookup returns CDR1 MNHEY and CDR2 SMNVEV (reference sequence). The CDR3 spans 13 residues. Trimming cost V 6 bases and J 4 bases, with 12 bases left between them. CDR3 amino acids: CASSRTGTYGYTF. CDR3 sequence (DNA): TGTGCCAGCAGCAGAACAGGGACCTATGGCTACACCTTC.

V is TRBV9 and J is TRBJ2-2, with D possibly being TRBD1 or TRBD2 (5 bases each). The ends were cut back, 0 bases at V and 2 bases at J, with 11 bases in the middle. The CDR3 runs to 16 residues. Germline loops: CDR1 SGDLS, CDR2 YYNGEE. The CDR3 protein is CASSVEGDLNTGELFF. CDR3 nucleotide sequence: TGTGCCAGCAGCGTAGAAGGGGACCTTAACACCGGGGAGCTGTTTTTT.

Remarks on this clonotype: The limits of the CDR3 on the DNA are not certain, so only TCRdb's listed CDR3 is given. The chain has TRBV28 and TRBJ1-2. In germline, CDR1 is MDHEN, CDR2 SYDVKM. The CDR3 totals 17 residues, both ends included. CDR3 residues: CASSSSTTGGTAYGYTF.

This clonotype was detected many times. V and J are TRBV7-8 and TRBJ2-5; D perhaps matches TRBD2 (6 bases). Germline CDR1 is SGHVS and CDR2 is FQNEAQ. This CDR3 spans 12 amino acids. Trimming left V 9 bases short and J 2 bases short, with 10 bases between. The chain's CDR3 is CASRDFQETQYF. In DNA, the CDR3 is TGTGCCAGTAGGGACTTTCAAGAGACCCAGTACTTC. The full variable domain, completed using reference TRBV7-8 and TRBJ2-5, is GAGVSQSPRYKVAKRGQDVALRCDPISGHVSLFWYQQALGQGPEFLTYFQNEAQLDKSGLPSDRFFAERPEGSVSTLKIQRTQQEDSAVYLCASRDFQETQYFGPGTRLLVL.

This clonotype turned up a few times. The chain carries TRBV12-3 or TRBV12-4 and TRBJ2-1; D is unclear. The ends were cut back, 6 bases at V and 5 bases at J, with 11 bases in the middle. The CDR3 loop spans 13 amino acids. CDR3 sequence reads: CASRLNLDNEQFF. The CDR3 coding sequence is TGTGCCAGCAGACTGAATTTGGACAATGAGCAGTTCTTC.

The chain joins TRBV7-9 to TRBJ2-2; D is unresolved. Trimming shortened V by 1 base and J by 2 bases, and 17 bases separated the two germline ends. CDR1 SEHNR and CDR2 FQNEAQ come from the germline V gene (reference sequence). CDR3 size: 18 residues. The CDR3 loop reads CASSLDLFSALNTGELFF. DNA of the CDR3: TGTGCCAGCAGCTTAGATCTCTTTTCGGCGCTTAACACCGGGGAGCTGTTTTTT.

This clonotype was seen repeatedly, ten times or more. The V and J genes are TRBV4-2 and TRBJ1-1, with TRBD1 matching over 10 bases. Germline V CDR1 and CDR2: LGHNA, YNFKEQ. The CDR3 spans 16 residues. The ends lost 0 bases at V and 1 base at J; junction bases unmatched: 2. CDR3 loop: CASSQDRTGGNTEAFF. The DNA of the CDR3 is TGTGCCAGCAGCCAAGATAGGACAGGGGGGAACACTGAAGCTTTCTTT.